Listed below are T cell receptor beta chains from one sample, sequenced in a study of monozygotic twins with inflammatory bowel disease. TCRdb reprocessed the 5' RACE reads and stores each CDR3 protein as one record, lacking DNA. In all, the sample yields about 300,000 distinct CDR3 sequences. Sequenced sample: blood. The receptors were sampled from a human donor with ulcerative colitis or Crohn's disease, or a healthy co-twin of an affected twin (not recorded which). Both conserved end residues are part of each CDR3. Fields, in order: V gene, J gene, CDR3 protein.

V: TRBV29-1
J: TRBJ2-5
CDR3: CSVGVDETQYF

V: TRBV6-1
J: TRBJ2-7
CDR3: CASSGEGVFYEQYF

V: TRBV20-1
J: TRBJ1-2
CDR3: CSASSRGSNYGYTF

V: TRBV12-3/TRBV12-4
J: TRBJ2-5
CDR3: CASSFSRYQETQYF

V: TRBV11-1
J: TRBJ2-3
CDR3: CASSSRDRGRADTQYF

V: TRBV4-2
J: TRBJ2-7
CDR3: CATLNIHSGRASYEQYF

V: TRBV15
J: TRBJ2-6
CDR3: CATSRWGGLSSGANVLTF

V: TRBV3-1
J: TRBJ2-3
CDR3: CASSQVLGRVSTDTQYF

V: TRBV12-3/TRBV12-4
J: TRBJ1-4
CDR3: CASRVGDRGGKLFF

V: TRBV12-3/TRBV12-4
J: TRBJ2-7
CDR3: CASSPGLAGYVYEQYF

V: TRBV10-3
J: TRBJ2-7
CDR3: CAISAGQGAYEQYF

V: TRBV21-1
J: TRBJ2-3
CDR3: CASREQNTDTQYF

V: TRBV7-3
J: TRBJ2-3
CDR3: CASSLTFPGQGADTQYF

V: TRBV7-9
J: TRBJ2-7
CDR3: CASSYPSGNEQYF

V: TRBV18
J: TRBJ2-1
CDR3: CASSPPWAGPDNEQFF

V: TRBV7-6
J: TRBJ1-4
CDR3: CASSARTNEKLFF

V: TRBV30
J: TRBJ1-2
CDR3: CAWSLTPGQAYGYTF

V: TRBV5-1
J: TRBJ2-1
CDR3: CASSFSGGSYNKQFF

V: TRBV6-1
J: TRBJ1-1
CDR3: CASSEWQGLVAEAFF

V: TRBV3-1
J: TRBJ2-1
CDR3: CASSHYGSHNEQFF

V: TRBV11-2
J: TRBJ2-2
CDR3: CASSLLMTGAQGTGELFF

V: TRBV16
J: TRBJ1-6
CDR3: CASSLGTVTWSPLHF

V: TRBV18
J: TRBJ1-6
CDR3: CASSPPSGNYNSPLHF